This entry concerns a single TCR beta chain. Its antigen is as yet unknown. This record belongs to a study of cytomegalovirus exposure and HLA in healthy donors. Study-level findings and limits: Accounts indicate the classifier identified cytomegalovirus status with strong specificity and sensitivity.

The assay was immunoSEQ multiplex PCR, and TCRdb's table has in-frame clones only and misses some. The table records a few hundred thousand clones, roughly 89% of them present only once. The sequence was obtained from a woman aged 18-30 years in good health and CMV-seronegative. The specimen was PBMCs.

This CDR3 reads CASSLLGMGNSPLHF. The CDR3 nucleotides read TGCGCCAGCAGCTTGCTAGGCATGGGTAATTCACCCCTCCACTTT. The rearrangement links TRBV5-1 to TRBJ1-6; D not certain. Trimming removed 1 base at V and 6 bases at J, with 11 bases between. The germline V gene has CDR1 SGHRS and CDR2 YFSETQ. This CDR3 is 15 amino acids long.